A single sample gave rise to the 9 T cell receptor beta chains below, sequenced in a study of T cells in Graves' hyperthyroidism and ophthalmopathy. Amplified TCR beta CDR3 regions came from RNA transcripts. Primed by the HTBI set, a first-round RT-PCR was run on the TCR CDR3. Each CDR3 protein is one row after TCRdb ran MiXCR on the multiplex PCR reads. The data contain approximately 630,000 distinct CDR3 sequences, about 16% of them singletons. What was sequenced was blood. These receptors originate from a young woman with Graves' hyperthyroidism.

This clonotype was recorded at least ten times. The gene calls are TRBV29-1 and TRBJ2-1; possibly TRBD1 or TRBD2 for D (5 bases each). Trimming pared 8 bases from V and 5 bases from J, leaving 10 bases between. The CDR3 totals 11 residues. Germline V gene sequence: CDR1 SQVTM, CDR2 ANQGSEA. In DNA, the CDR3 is TGCAGCACAACGGGGCACAATGAGCAGTTCTTC. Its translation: CSTTGHNEQFF.

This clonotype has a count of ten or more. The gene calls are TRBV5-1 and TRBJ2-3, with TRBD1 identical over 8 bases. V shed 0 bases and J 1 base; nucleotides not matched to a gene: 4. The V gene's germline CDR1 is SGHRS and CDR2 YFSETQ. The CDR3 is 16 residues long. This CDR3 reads CASSLAGQGGTDTQYF. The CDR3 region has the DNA TGCGCCAGCAGCTTGGCCGGACAGGGAGGCACAGATACGCAGTATTTT.

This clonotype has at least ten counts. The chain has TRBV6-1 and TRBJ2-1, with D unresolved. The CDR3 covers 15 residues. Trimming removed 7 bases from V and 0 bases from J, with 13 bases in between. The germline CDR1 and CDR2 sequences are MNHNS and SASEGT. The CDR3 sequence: CASTFRSSSYNEQFF. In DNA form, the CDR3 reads TGTGCCAGCACCTTTCGCTCAAGCTCCTACAATGAGCAGTTCTTC.

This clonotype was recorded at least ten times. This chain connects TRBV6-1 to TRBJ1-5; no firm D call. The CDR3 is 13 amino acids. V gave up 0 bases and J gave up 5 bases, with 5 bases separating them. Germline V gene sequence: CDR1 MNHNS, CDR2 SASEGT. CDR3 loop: CASSEAKHQPQHF. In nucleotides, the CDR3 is TGTGCCAGCAGTGAAGCTAAACATCAGCCCCAGCATTTT.

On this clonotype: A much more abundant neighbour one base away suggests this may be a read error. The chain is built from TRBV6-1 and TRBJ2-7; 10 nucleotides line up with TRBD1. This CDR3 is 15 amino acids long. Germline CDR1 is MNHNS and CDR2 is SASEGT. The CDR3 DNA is TGTGCCAGCAGTGAGCTGACAGGGGGCTCCTACAAGCAGTACTTC. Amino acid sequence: CASSELTGGSYKQYF.

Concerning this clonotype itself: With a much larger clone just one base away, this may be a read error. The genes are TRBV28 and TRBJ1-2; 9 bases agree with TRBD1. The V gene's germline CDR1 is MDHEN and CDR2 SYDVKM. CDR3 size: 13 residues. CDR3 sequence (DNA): TGTGTCAGCAGTTCACAGGGGGCCAGTGGCTACACCTTC. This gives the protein CVSSSQGASGYTF.

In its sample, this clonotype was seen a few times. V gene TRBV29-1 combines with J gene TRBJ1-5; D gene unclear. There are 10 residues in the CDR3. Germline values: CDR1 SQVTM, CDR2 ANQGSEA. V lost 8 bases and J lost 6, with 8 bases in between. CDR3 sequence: CSSEGQPQHF. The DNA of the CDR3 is TGCAGCTCTGAAGGTCAGCCCCAGCATTTT.

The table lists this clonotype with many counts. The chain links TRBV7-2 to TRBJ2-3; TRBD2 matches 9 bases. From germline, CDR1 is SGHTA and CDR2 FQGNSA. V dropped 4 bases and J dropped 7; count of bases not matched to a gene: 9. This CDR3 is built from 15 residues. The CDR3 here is CASSSSGVGGNTQYF. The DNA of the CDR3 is TGTGCCAGCAGCTCTAGCGGGGTAGGGGGAAATACGCAGTATTTT.

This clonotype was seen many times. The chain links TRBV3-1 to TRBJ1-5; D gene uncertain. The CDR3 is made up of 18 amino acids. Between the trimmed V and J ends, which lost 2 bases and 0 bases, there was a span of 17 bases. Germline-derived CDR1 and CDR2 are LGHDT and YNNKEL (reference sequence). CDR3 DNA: TGTGCCAGCAGCCAATCGTGGAGGACGGGAGGTAGCAATCAGCCCCAGCATTTT. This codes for CASSQSWRTGGSNQPQHF.